The clone carrying this TCR beta chain has only a few counts. The antigen remains undetermined. The data originate from a study of blood T cells in healthy people across ages. General study findings and limits: Versus aged donors, long-lived donors had higher diversity and more naive CD4+ cells.

The second PCR ran about 6 to 12 cycles with a sample-barcoded 5' primer and J-beta primers. Each cDNA was tagged by a template-switch adaptor containing 12 random nucleotides. TCRdb re-called the 5' RACE reads through MiXCR, storing one row per CDR3 protein. The sample lists approximately 600,000 distinct CDR3 sequences; under 70% were seen once. The clonotype comes from a man in his fifties or sixties in good health. The sequenced sample consisted of blood.

The CDR3 region is CASSPTGSPEQYF. The CDR3 DNA reads TGTGCCAGCTCACCTACGGGTTCCCCCGAGCAGTACTTC. The chain employs TRBV18 and TRBJ2-7; D uncertain. The length of the CDR3 is 13 residues. From germline, CDR1 is KGHSH and CDR2 LQKENI. V lost 3 bases and J 6 bases, leaving 12 bases between the germline ends.